The clone carrying this T cell receptor (beta chain) has only one observation. Method: immunoSEQ multiplex PCR; TCRdb's copy keeps in-frame clones and lacks some. The data contain 430,000 or so clones, 89% of them singletons. This sample is drawn from a study of Ad26.COV2.S vaccination and SARS-CoV-2 variants. Trimming took off 3 bases at V and 3 bases at J, with 9 bases between the two ends. Germline CDR1 and CDR2: LNHDA and SQIVND (reference sequence). This CDR3 region has 13 residues. The treatment is: roughly 19 received Ad26.COV2.S at low or high dose, single or two shots; several received placebo; per-sample allocation not given. Samples came from day 63 after the first vaccine or placebo injection. An adult donor aged 18-55 years was enrolled in Boston.

Sample: peripheral blood, taken in a trial of Ad26.COV2.S vaccine versus placebo. The origin of this receptor is a person aged 18-60 years who received the Ad26.COV2.S COVID-19 vaccine or a placebo. The chain recombines TRBV19 with TRBJ2-7, with a weak D call TRBD2 (5 bases). The CDR3 loop reads CASSIPGSYEQYF. CDR3 coding DNA: TGTGCCAGTAGTATCCCGGGAAGCTACGAGCAGTACTTC.